The entry that follows covers one TCR beta chain sequence. Its specificity is not known. The data stem from a study of T cells after yellow fever vaccination. Overall study results and limits: Boosting was followed by the reappearance of most primary-vaccination clones (approximately 97% CD4, about 90% CD8). Some clonotypes, a small share, were shared between CD4 and CD8 compartments. FACS-sorted repertoires might harbor abundant contaminating clonotypes from the bulk population.

5'RACE template switching generated TCR cDNA, adding a universal primer site and UMIs. Via MiXCR, TCRdb re-called the 5' RACE reads, giving one row per CDR3 protein. The repertoire has approximately 350,000 distinct CDR3 sequences, roughly 12% of them found once; the top ten carry around 19%. This CDR3 comprises 15 residues. CDR1 is SEHNR and CDR2 is FQNEAQ in the germline V gene (reference sequence). V gave up 5 bases and J gave up 0 bases, with 13 bases separating them. Source: PBMCs, taken on the day of the first yellow fever vaccination. The sequence derives from a man younger than 35 who received the YFV17D yellow fever vaccine. The genes are TRBV7-9 and TRBJ1-1, with D possibly matching TRBD1 (5 bases). CDR3 region: CASSQGADLNTEAFF. For the CDR3, the DNA is TGTGCCAGCAGCCAAGGGGCGGATCTGAACACTGAAGCTTTCTTT. The variable domain in full, completed from reference TRBV7-9 and TRBJ1-1, reads DTGVSQNPRHKITKRGQNVTFRCDPISEHNRLYWYRQTLGQGPEFLTYFQNEAQLEKSRLLSDRFSAERPKGSFSTLEIQRTEQGDSAMYLCASSQGADLNTEAFFGQGTRLTVV.